The 9 T cell receptor beta chains given below trace back to one sample, sequenced in a study of cytomegalovirus exposure and HLA in healthy donors. Amplification used 60 Vbeta primers and 13 Jbeta primers. The method was immunoSEQ multiplex PCR; TCRdb's version includes in-frame clones alone and lacks a portion of them. The sample yields about 180,000 clones, around 80% seen once. Sequencing was performed on PBMCs. These receptors all come from a woman aged 55-70 years in good health and CMV-seropositive.

The chain links TRBV4-2 to TRBJ1-2, with a weak D call TRBD1 (5 bases). The CDR3 is 19 amino acids. Trimming shortened V by 0 bases and J by 4 bases, and 24 bases separated the two germline ends. Germline CDR1 LGHNA, CDR2 YNFKEQ. The CDR3 sequence: CASSQDPGQGLGGSYGYTF. The CDR3 bases are TGTGCCAGCAGCCAAGATCCAGGACAAGGTTTGGGCGGCTCCTATGGCTACACCTTC.

V gene TRBV27 combines with J gene TRBJ1-2; no reliable D call. The CDR3 is 11 amino acids. The germline V gene encodes CDR1 MNHEY and CDR2 SMNVEV (reference sequence). Trimming took off 3 bases at V and 6 bases at J, with 5 bases between the two ends. CDR3 in amino acids: CASSFPDGYTF. The CDR3 coding sequence is TGTGCCAGCAGTTTCCCTGATGGCTACACCTTC.

The rearrangement uses TRBV15 and TRBJ2-3, with 11 bases aligning to TRBD2. V shed 0 bases, J shed 3 bases, and the junction held 11 bases outside the gene matches. This CDR3 region has 19 residues. CDR1 and CDR2 from the germline V gene are LNHNV and YYDKDF (reference sequence). DNA for the CDR3: TGTGCCACCAGCAGAGACCCTCCAGGGCTAGCGGGAGGTACAGATACGCAGTATTTT. Translation: CATSRDPPGLAGGTDTQYF.

The genes are TRBV10-3 and TRBJ2-2; TRBD1 aligns across 10 bases. J gave up 1 base and V 11 bases, and 7 bases lay outside the gene matches. This CDR3 has 15 amino acids. Germline-derived CDR1 and CDR2 are ENHRY and SYGVKD. CDR3 in amino acids: CALQTGGGNTGELFF. CDR3 nucleotides: TGTGCCCTCCAGACAGGGGGCGGGAACACCGGGGAGCTGTTTTTT.

V and J are TRBV11-3 and TRBJ2-3; 9 bases are a match to TRBD2. Germline values: CDR1 SGHNT, CDR2 YENEEA. The V gene end was trimmed by 2 bases and the J gene end by 6 bases; junction bases not matched to a gene: 9. The length of the CDR3 is 16 residues. The CDR3 DNA sequence: TGTGCCAGCAGCTTACGCGGCGGGAGGGCCATGGATACGCAGTATTTT. As protein: CASSLRGGRAMDTQYF.

J is TRBJ2-7 and V is TRBV7-6, with D possibly matching TRBD1 (5 bases). This CDR3 region has 14 residues. The germline CDR1 and CDR2 sequences are SGHVS and FNYEAQ. V shed 1 base and J shed 3 bases, with 10 bases lying between them. The DNA of the CDR3 is TGTGCCAGCAGCTTAGACAGGTCTAGCTACGAGCAGTACTTC. Protein sequence: CASSLDRSSYEQYF.

V and J are TRBV7-2 and TRBJ2-7; D is perhaps TRBD1 (5 bases). With 3 bases removed from V and 3 bases from J, the gap between germline ends came to 12 bases. The CDR3 covers 14 residues. In germline, CDR1 is SGHTA, CDR2 FQGNSA. CDR3 region: CASSFFGRDYEQYF. The CDR3 DNA follows: TGTGCCAGCAGCTTTTTCGGCAGGGACTACGAGCAGTACTTC.

The chain has TRBV28 and TRBJ2-7; D is unresolved. The CDR3 spans 15 residues. V was shortened by 2 bases and J by 6 bases, with 17 bases between the two germline ends. Germline V gene sequence: CDR1 MDHEN, CDR2 SYDVKM. Here the CDR3 reads CASSLAPLSTPEQYF. CDR3 sequence (DNA): TGTGCCAGCAGTTTAGCCCCCCTGAGTACCCCCGAGCAGTACTTC.

The chain's CDR3 is CASSSRYRGKNTGELFF. In DNA form, the CDR3 reads TGTGCCAGCAGCTCCAGATACAGGGGAAAGAACACCGGGGAGCTGTTTTTT. The V call is TRBV11-2, the J call TRBJ2-2; TRBD1 matches 7 bases. Germline CDR1 SGHAT, CDR2 FQNNGV. The CDR3 totals 17 residues. V lost 4 bases and J lost 1; bases outside the gene matches: 9.